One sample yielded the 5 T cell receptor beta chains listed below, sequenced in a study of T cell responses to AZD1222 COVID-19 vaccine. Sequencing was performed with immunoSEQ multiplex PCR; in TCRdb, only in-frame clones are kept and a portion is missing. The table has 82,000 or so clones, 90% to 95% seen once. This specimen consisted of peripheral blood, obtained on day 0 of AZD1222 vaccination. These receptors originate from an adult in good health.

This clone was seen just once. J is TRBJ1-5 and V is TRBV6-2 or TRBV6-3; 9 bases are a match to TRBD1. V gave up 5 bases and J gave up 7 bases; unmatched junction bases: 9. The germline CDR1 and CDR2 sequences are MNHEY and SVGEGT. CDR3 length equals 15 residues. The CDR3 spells CASSPGTGLFQPQHF. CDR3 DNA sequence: TGTGCCAGCAGTCCCGGGACAGGGTTGTTCCAGCCCCAGCATTTT.

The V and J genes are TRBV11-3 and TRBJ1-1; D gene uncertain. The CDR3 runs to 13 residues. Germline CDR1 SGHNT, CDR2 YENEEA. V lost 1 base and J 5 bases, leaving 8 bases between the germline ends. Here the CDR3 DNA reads TGTGCCAGCAGCTTAGCGGGTGGTACTGAAGCTTTCTTT. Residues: CASSLAGGTEAFF.

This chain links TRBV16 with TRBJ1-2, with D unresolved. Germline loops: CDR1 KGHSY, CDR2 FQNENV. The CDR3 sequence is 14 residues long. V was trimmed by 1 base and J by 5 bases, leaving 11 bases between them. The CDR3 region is CASSQLTGDYGYTF. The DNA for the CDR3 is TGTGCCAGCAGCCAATTGACCGGCGATTATGGCTACACCTTC.

In DNA, the CDR3 is TGTGCCAGCGCCCCTCGCACACGGGAGACCCAGTACTTC. Its protein is CASAPRTRETQYF. The V and J genes are TRBV7-9 and TRBJ2-5, with D uncertain. Germline CDR1 SEHNR, CDR2 FQNEAQ (reference sequence). V dropped 8 bases and J dropped 5 bases, with 15 bases sitting between them. The CDR3 totals 13 residues.

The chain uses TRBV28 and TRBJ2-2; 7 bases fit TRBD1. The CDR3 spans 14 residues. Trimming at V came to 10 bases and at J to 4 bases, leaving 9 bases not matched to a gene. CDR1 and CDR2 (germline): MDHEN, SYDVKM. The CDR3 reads CATDRQGVTGELFF. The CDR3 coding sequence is TGTGCCACGGATCGTCAGGGGGTCACCGGGGAGCTGTTTTTT.